The source of this T cell receptor (beta chain) is a study of blood T cell repertoires in COVID-19. Study-level background: Italy, Spain and the United States were the sources of the convalescent and acute COVID-19 samples. T cells, B-cell-depleted T cells, or PBMCs supplied cDNA or gDNA.

Per the study methods: Amplifying reference gene primers gave estimates of nucleated cell counts. Repertoires were generated with immunoSEQ multiplex PCR, while TCRdb's copy carries only in-frame clones and drops some. The D gene and trimming were derived from the DNA, and the V and J assignments and clone size from that table. This table holds roughly 79,000 clones, roughly 86% found once. The CDR3 spans 15 residues. V lost 4 bases and J lost 8, with 18 bases in between. Per germline, CDR1 SGHRS and CDR2 YFSETQ. The chain employs TRBV5-1 and TRBJ1-4; a possible D gene is TRBD1 (5 bases). Sequencing was done on a sample of peripheral blood. This receptor was taken from a woman in her forties or fifties with acute or convalescent COVID-19. CDR3 in DNA: TGCGCCAGCAGCCCGGAGTTCAATTCAGGGGAAAAACTGTTTTTT. Encoded protein: CASSPEFNSGEKLFF.